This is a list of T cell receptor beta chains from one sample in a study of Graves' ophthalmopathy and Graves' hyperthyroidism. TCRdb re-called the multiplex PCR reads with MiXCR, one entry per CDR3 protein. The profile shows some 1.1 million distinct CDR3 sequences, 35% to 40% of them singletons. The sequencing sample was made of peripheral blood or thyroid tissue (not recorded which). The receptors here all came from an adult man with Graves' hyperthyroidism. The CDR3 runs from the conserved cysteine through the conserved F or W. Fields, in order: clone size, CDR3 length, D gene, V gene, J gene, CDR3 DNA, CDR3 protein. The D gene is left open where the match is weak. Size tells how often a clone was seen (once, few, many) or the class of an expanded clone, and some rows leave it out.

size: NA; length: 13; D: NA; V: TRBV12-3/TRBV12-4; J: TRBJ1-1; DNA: TGTGCCAGCACCCACAATACCGGGGCTGAAGCTTTCTTT; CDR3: CASTHNTGAEAFF
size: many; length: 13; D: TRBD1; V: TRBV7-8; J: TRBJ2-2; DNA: TGTGCCAGCAGGCGTACAGGGGGCGGGGAGCTGTTTTTT; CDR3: CASRRTGGGELFF
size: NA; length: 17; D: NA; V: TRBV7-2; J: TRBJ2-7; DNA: TGTGCCAGCAGCTTAGTAAAAGGCGGCCTCCTAAGCTACGAGCAGTACTTC; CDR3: CASSLVKGGLLSYEQYF
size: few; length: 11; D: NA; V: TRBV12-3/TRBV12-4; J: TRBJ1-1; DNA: TGTGCCAGCAGCGAGGCCGGTGAAGCTTTCTTT; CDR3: CASSEAGEAFF
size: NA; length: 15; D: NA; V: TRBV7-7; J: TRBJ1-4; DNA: TGTGCCAGCAGCGTTGAAGAGGGAGCGGACGAAAAACTGTTTTTT; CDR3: CASSVEEGADEKLFF
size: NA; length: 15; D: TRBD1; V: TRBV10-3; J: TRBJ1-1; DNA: TGTGCCAGCAGTTTTGGACAGGGGGCGAGTACTGAAGCTTTCTTT; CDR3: CASSFGQGASTEAFF
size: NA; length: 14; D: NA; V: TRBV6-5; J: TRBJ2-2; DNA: TGTGCCAGCGCGGAGCCTGGAGTCACCGGGGAGCTGTTTTTT; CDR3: CASAEPGVTGELFF
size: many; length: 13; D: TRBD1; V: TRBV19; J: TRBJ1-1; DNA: TGTGCCAGTAGTGGGGACAGGGGCGCTGAAGCTTTCTTT; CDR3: CASSGDRGAEAFF
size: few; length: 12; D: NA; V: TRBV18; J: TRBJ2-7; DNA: TGTGCCAGCTCGACGGCGGATTACGAGCAGTACTTC; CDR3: CASSTADYEQYF
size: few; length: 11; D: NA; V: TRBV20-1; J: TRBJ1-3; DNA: TGCAGTGCTAGAAGGGGGAACACCATATATTTT; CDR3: CSARRGNTIYF
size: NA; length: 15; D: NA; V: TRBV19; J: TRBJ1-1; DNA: TGTGCCAGCAGCTCCTACGGGGTCATGAACACTGAAGCTTTCTTT; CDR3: CASSSYGVMNTEAFF
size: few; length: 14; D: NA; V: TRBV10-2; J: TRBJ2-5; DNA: TGTGCCAGCAGTTACTCGGGAGACCAAGAGACCCAGTACTTC; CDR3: CASSYSGDQETQYF
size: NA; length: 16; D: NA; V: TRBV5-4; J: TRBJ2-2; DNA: TGTGCCAGCAGCTTGGGTCCGGGCCGGGGCACCGGGGAGCTGTTTTTT; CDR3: CASSLGPGRGTGELFF
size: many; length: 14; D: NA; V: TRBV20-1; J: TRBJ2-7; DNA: TGCAGTGCTAGACGGCAGGTGAGCTCCTACGAGCAGTACTTC; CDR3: CSARRQVSSYEQYF
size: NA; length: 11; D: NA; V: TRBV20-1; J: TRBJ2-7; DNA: TGCAGTGCTAGCTACGGGGACGAGCAGTACTTC; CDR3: CSASYGDEQYF
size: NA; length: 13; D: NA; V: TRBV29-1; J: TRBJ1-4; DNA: TGCAGCGTTGAAGACACCGGGATTGAAAAACTGTTTTTT; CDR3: CSVEDTGIEKLFF
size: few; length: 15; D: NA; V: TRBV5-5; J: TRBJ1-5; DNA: TGTGCCAGCAGCAGATCCTCGGCAGTAAATCAGCCCCAGCATTTT; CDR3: CASSRSSAVNQPQHF
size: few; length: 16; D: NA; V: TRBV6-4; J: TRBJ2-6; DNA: TGTGCCAGCAGCAAGGACCGCGGCTCTGGGGCCAACGTCCTGACTTTC; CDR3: CASSKDRGSGANVLTF
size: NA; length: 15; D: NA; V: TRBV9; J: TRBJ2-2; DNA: TGTGCCAGCAGCGTAGGAGGACAGCCCACCGGGGAGCTGTTTTTT; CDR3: CASSVGGQPTGELFF
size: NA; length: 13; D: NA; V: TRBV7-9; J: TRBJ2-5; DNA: TGTGCCAGCAGACGCCGGGAGTACGAGACCCAGTACTTC; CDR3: CASRRREYETQYF
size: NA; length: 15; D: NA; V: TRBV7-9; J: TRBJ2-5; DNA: TGTGCCAGCAGCCCTGGGGGGGGCGGCAATCAGCCCCAGTACTTC; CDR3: CASSPGGGGNQPQYF
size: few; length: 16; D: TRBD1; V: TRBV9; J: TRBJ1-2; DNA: TGTGCCAGCAGCGTTCGGACAGGGGGGACAACTTATGGCTACACCTTC; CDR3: CASSVRTGGTTYGYTF
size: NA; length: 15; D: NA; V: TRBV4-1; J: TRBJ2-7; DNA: TGCGCCAGCAGCCAAGATGTGGTAGGGGCCAGCGAGCAGTACTTC; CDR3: CASSQDVVGASEQYF
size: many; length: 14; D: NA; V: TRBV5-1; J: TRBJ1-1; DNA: TGCGCCAGCAACCACGGAGGTTTGAACACTGAAGCTTTCTTT; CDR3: CASNHGGLNTEAFF
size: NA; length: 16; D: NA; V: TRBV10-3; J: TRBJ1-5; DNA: TGTGCCATCGGCCTCGAAGGGACGGGGGCAGGTCAGCCCCAGCATTTT; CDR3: CAIGLEGTGAGQPQHF
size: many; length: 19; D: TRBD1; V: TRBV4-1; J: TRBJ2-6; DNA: TGCGCCAGCAGCCAAGATGGGAGGACAGGGGTCTCTGGGGCCAACGTCCTGACTTTC; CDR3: CASSQDGRTGVSGANVLTF
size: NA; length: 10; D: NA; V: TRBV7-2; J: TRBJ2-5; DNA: TGTGCCAGCATCCGGGACACCCAGTACTTC; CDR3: CASIRDTQYF
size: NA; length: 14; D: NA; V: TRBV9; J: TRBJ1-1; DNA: TGTGCCAGCAGCGTAGTTTTGGGGAACACTGAAGCTTTCTTT; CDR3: CASSVVLGNTEAFF
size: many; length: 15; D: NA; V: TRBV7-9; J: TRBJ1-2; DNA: TGTGCCAGCAGCTTAGGCATCAGAAATAACTATGGCTACACCTTC; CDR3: CASSLGIRNNYGYTF
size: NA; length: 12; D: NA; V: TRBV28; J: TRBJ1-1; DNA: TGTGCCAGTACCCCCGGGGTCACTGAAGCTTTCTTT; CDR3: CASTPGVTEAFF
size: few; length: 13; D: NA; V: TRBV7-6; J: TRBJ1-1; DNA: TGTGCCAGCAGCTTAGCGGGACACTCTGAAGCTTTCTTT; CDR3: CASSLAGHSEAFF
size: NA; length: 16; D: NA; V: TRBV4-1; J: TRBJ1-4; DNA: TGCGCCAGCAGCCAAGATGGCGGCGGGCTGGACGAAAAACTGTTTTTT; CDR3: CASSQDGGGLDEKLFF
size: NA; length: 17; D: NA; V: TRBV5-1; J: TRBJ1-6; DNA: TGCGCCAGCAGCTTCCAAGGGACTACTACCTATAATTCACCCCTCCACTTT; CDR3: CASSFQGTTTYNSPLHF
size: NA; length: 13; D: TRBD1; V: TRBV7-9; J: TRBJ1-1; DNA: TGTGCCAGCAGCTTATTTGGCAGGGGGGACGCTTTCTTT; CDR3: CASSLFGRGDAFF
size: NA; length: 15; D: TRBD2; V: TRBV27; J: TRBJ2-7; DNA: TGTGCCAGCAGCCTAACTAGCGGGAAAACAGGCGAGCAGTACTTC; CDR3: CASSLTSGKTGEQYF
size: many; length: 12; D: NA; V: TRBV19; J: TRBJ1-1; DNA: TGTGCCAGTAGTCTCGTCCCGGGGGAAGCTTTCTTT; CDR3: CASSLVPGEAFF
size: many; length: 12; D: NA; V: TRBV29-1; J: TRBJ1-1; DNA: TGCAGCGTTGAAGCATGGAACACTGAAGCTTTCTTT; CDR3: CSVEAWNTEAFF
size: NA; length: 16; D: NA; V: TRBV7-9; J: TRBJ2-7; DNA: TGTGCCAGCCGTCCTGGCAGAACTACTTTCTTCGACGAGCAGTACTTC; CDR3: CASRPGRTTFFDEQYF
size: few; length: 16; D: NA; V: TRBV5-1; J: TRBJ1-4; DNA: TGCGCCAGCAGCCGGGGCTACAGGGCCGCTAATGAAAAACTGTTTTTT; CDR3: CASSRGYRAANEKLFF
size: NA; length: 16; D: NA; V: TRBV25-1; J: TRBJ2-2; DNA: TGTGCCAGCAGTGACAGGAGCACAGGGAACACCGGGGAGCTGTTGTTT; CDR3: CASSDRSTGNTGELLF